This T cell receptor beta chain was profiled in a study of blood T cell repertoires in COVID-19. Study-level background: Spain, Italy and the United States supplied samples that represented acute and convalescent COVID-19.

Produced via immunoSEQ multiplex PCR; TCRdb's table is partial and in-frame only. The sample comprises about 35,000 clones, 75% to 90% of which are singletons, and about a tenth rests with the top ten. Sample: peripheral blood. The clonotype comes from a human donor in a cohort sampled during active COVID-19.

The CDR3: CASSFGQGGWPQHF. CDR3 bases: TGCGCCAGCAGCTTCGGACAGGGAGGTTGGCCCCAGCATTTT. This rearrangement joins TRBV5-1 to TRBJ1-5; 8 nucleotides agree with TRBD1. Germline values: CDR1 SGHRS, CDR2 YFSETQ. V was pared by 2 bases and J by 9 bases, with 7 bases of the junction left unmatched. The CDR3 is made up of 14 amino acids.